The 10 T cell receptor beta chains below all came from one sample that was sequenced in a study of radiotherapy plus CTLA-4 blockade in lung cancer. Profiled with immunoSEQ multiplex PCR; TCRdb holds only in-frame clones, not every one. The repertoire holds 81,000 or so clones, with roughly four fifths as singletons. Here the sequenced sample was peripheral blood, taken from a patient treated with radiotherapy plus ipilimumab. These TCRs come from a human donor with non-small cell lung cancer that progressed on radiotherapy plus ipilimumab.

The V gene is TRBV18, the J gene TRBJ1-1, with 8 bases matching TRBD1. The ends lost 3 bases at V and 0 bases at J; junction bases unmatched: 9. Germline CDR1 KGHSH, CDR2 LQKENI. The CDR3 spans 17 residues. CDR3 protein: CASSPLGQGALNTEAFF. The CDR3 DNA reads as TGTGCCAGCTCACCCCTGGGGCAGGGGGCCCTGAACACTGAAGCTTTCTTT.

This clone was seen just once. The gene calls are TRBV7-6 and TRBJ2-1; a weak D match, TRBD1 (6 bases). V lost 4 bases to trimming and J lost 9 bases, with 13 bases between them. Germline V CDR1 and CDR2: SGHVS, FNYEAQ. The CDR3 has 13 residues. The CDR3, as DNA: TGTGCCAGCAGCTCAGCAGGGGTAGGTGAGCAGTTCTTC. Protein product: CASSSAGVGEQFF.

J is TRBJ2-2 and V is TRBV5-1, with D hard to call. Germline V lookup: CDR1 SGHRS, CDR2 YFSETQ. Trimming pared 5 bases from V and 1 base from J, leaving 9 bases between. The CDR3 loop spans 14 amino acids. In nucleotides, the CDR3 is TGCGCCAGCAGGAACGTCATGAACACCGGGGAGCTGTTTTTT. Translated, it gives CASRNVMNTGELFF.

V gene TRBV7-2 combines with J gene TRBJ2-4; possible D gene TRBD1, 6 bases. The CDR3 covers 14 residues. Germline V gene lookup returns CDR1 SGHTA and CDR2 FQGNSA. Trimming took off 5 bases at V and 13 bases at J, with 21 bases between the two ends. The CDR3 sequence is CASSPVASGEQQYF. The CDR3 DNA follows: TGTGCCAGCAGCCCCGTGGCGTCAGGGGAACAACAGTACTTC.

This chain connects TRBV11-2 to TRBJ2-7, with a tentative D call TRBD1 (5 bases). The V gene's germline CDR1 is SGHAT and CDR2 FQNNGV. The length of the CDR3 is 12 residues. The V end was cut by 2 bases, the J end by 5 bases, with 7 bases between. The CDR3 DNA follows: TGTGCCAGCAGCTTAAGGGGCGACGAGCAGTACTTC. Protein sequence: CASSLRGDEQYF.

This rearrangement joins TRBV4-1 to TRBJ2-3; D is possibly TRBD1 or TRBD2 (5 bases each). The CDR3 has 18 residues. The germline gives CDR1 MGHRA, CDR2 YSYEKL. With 3 bases removed from V and 2 bases from J, the gap between germline ends came to 21 bases. This chain's CDR3 is CASSQSGTRSAFTDTQYF. The CDR3 DNA sequence: TGCGCCAGCAGCCAGTCCGGGACGAGAAGCGCCTTCACAGATACGCAGTATTTT.

This chain links TRBV2 with TRBJ2-1, with D possibly being TRBD1 (5 bases). CDR3 length equals 13 residues. Trimming shortened V by 4 bases and J by 5 bases, and 9 bases separated the two germline ends. Germline assignment: CDR1 SNHLY and CDR2 FYNNEI. The CDR3: CASSGFRDNEQFF. The CDR3 region has the DNA TGTGCCAGCAGTGGTTTCAGGGACAATGAGCAGTTCTTC.

This chain uses TRBV4-3 with TRBJ2-7; maybe TRBD1 (5 bases). CDR3 length: 15 residues. The germline V gene has CDR1 LGHNA and CDR2 YSLEER. Trimming pared 0 bases from V and 6 bases from J, leaving 15 bases between. The CDR3 reads CASSQENLDQGEQYF. CDR3 DNA sequence: TGCGCCAGCAGCCAAGAAAACCTAGACCAGGGCGAGCAGTACTTC.

This clone was observed a single time. The rearrangement uses TRBV2 and TRBJ2-1, with TRBD2 matching over 7 bases. Trimming at V came to 2 bases and at J to 15 bases, leaving 7 bases not matched to a gene. The CDR3 loop spans 12 amino acids. The germline V gene has CDR1 SNHLY and CDR2 FYNNEI. Written as DNA, the CDR3 is TGTGCCAGCAGTGAACGGGCGGGAGTTGTGTTCTTC. As protein: CASSERAGVVFF.

This chain connects TRBV9 to TRBJ2-7; tentative D call: TRBD2 (5 bases). The CDR3 covers 15 residues. V shed 2 bases and J shed 2 bases, with 14 bases lying between them. Germline V gives CDR1 SGDLS, CDR2 YYNGEE. CDR3 in DNA: TGTGCCAGCAGCGTCTCCCCCGAGGGAACCTACGAGCAGTACTTC. Its translation: CASSVSPEGTYEQYF.